This entry describes one T cell receptor (beta chain). Every bit of the isolated RNA underwent reverse transcription, so sequencing read expressed TCRB transcripts. Here immunoSEQ multiplex PCR was the method, and the copy in TCRdb shows in-frame clones only, minus some. The sample yields about 330,000 clones, roughly 9.6% seen once. This entry belongs to a study of beta chain features in type 1 diabetes. The V gene's germline CDR1 is LNHNV and CDR2 YYDKDF (reference sequence). This CDR3 region has 17 residues. The V segment lost 0 bases and the J segment 1 base; nucleotides outside the gene matches: 6.

The sequencing sample was made of naive CD4+ T cells from blood. This chain uses TRBV15 with TRBJ1-5; 7 bases match TRBD1. The sequence was collected from a woman in her 30s in good health. The CDR3 is CATSRDRPGGSNQPQHF. CDR3 in DNA: TGTGCCACCAGCAGAGATAGGCCAGGGGGGAGCAATCAGCCCCAGCATTTT.